This TCR beta chain was observed in a study of CD8 T cells in ankylosing spondylitis. Note on this clonotype: What it recognizes is unknown.

TCRdb reanalysed the 5' RACE reads using MiXCR and keeps one entry per CDR3 protein. The sample has roughly 120,000 distinct CDR3 sequences, roughly 15% seen once. Study results and limitations: Typical of ankylosing spondylitis blood, it appeared, was a TCR beta motif of fewer than ten highly homologous variants.

This CDR3 has 13 residues. The germline gives CDR1 SGHRS, CDR2 YFSETQ. V lost 0 bases, J lost 6 bases, and 2 bases stayed unmatched. The material sequenced was blood, either unsorted or a sorted T cell fraction (not recorded which). This TCR derives from a female donor with ankylosing spondylitis or in good health (not recorded which). The V and J genes are TRBV5-1 and TRBJ1-2; the match to TRBD1 covers 7 bases. The CDR3 sequence is CASSLEGADGYTF. CDR3 in DNA: TGCGCCAGCAGCTTGGAGGGGGCAGATGGCTACACCTTC.